This T cell receptor (beta chain) was captured in a study of cytomegalovirus exposure and HLA in healthy donors. As concerns this clone: One junction end does not reproduce the germline sequence, and a read error may be involved.

Use of 60 Vbeta and 13 Jbeta primers characterized the PCR. The table came from immunoSEQ multiplex PCR; TCRdb's copy has only in-frame clones and leaves some out. Here the sample spans about 190,000 clones, about 85% being singletons. The length of the CDR3 is 17 residues. Germline V gene data show CDR1 as SEHNR and CDR2 as FQNEAQ (reference sequence). This receptor was identified in a boy younger than 10 in good health and CMV-seronegative. V is TRBV7-9 and J is TRBJ2-3; D is perhaps TRBD1 (6 bases). The sample comprised PBMCs. In DNA form, the CDR3 reads TGTTCCAGCAGCTCCGTCCGTCGACAGGAAAGCACAGATACGCAGTATTTT. Its translation is CSSSSVRRQESTDTQYF.